The present entry profiles one TCR beta chain with its context. No cognate antigen has been identified for it. One base away there is no much larger clone; base qualities are not given. The data stem from a study of T cells in localized non-small cell lung cancer (dated by TCRdb to 2018 to 2020). In terms of the full investigation: The study examined T cell repertoires in approximately 240 patients with early-stage NSCLC and compared tumors with uninvolved tumor-adjacent lungs. Of the NSCLC patients, fewer than 150 were male and 107 were female, and the mean age was about 69 years. The cohort comprised roughly 220 treatment-naïve NSCLC patients with resected, localized lung tumors.

Measured from the cysteine to the phenylalanine, the CDR3 is 12 residues long. The only DNA kept is the CDR3, 36 bases in frame from the first base. From the germline V gene, CDR1 is SGHVT and CDR2 is SQSDAQ. V loses 1 base of germline sequence and J loses 9 bases, and the interval between the two ends is 6 bases. What the authors observed across the whole study: Because the study design was exploratory, TCR variables were selected using unadjusted p-values without false-discovery rate correction. Because multi-region tumor sequencing was not done, intratumor heterogeneity could not be ruled out. A median of around 57 of the top 100 tumor clones were detected in paired uninvolved adjacent lung, and around 27 of these tumor clones were also found among the top 100 clones of the paired uninvolved adjacent lung. Uninvolved tumor-adjacent lung showed the highest T cell clonality, higher than tumor, which suggests more focused antigenic responses in the uninvolved tumor-adjacent lung. Higher T cell density in blood was associated with longer overall survival, whereas higher clonality in adjacent lung was associated with shorter survival.

TCR beta CDR3 regions were sequenced from DNA using the immunoSEQ Assay. The original pipeline was this. To compute T cell density, TCR beta template counts were normalized to usable DNA, which was estimated by amplifying housekeeping genes. Richness was estimated using the preseqR package, with extrapolation to 400,000 templates for PBMC samples and to 120,000 templates for tissue samples. Clonality was taken to be one minus Pielou's evenness. To identify tissue-enriched TCRs, differential abundance testing was run on productive amino-acid clonotypes with a minimum total count of 5 and an alpha of 0.1. The Jaccard Index and the Morisita Overlap Index were used to measure repertoire overlap between compartments. GLIPH grouped TCR beta CDR3s together with public tetramer-defined viral CDR3s, and a viral motif had to include at least three viral sequences and show V-gene enrichment. The immuneACCESS repertoire file appears here via TCRdb, limited to in-frame rearrangements. These files lack a portion of the clones; in checked studies, under half of the deficit traces to unresolved V genes, and the cause of the others is not known. That table gives V, J and clone size, and the DNA gave D and trimming. The sample table records some 56,000 clones; 86% of these occur just once. The ten most abundant clones make up less than 6% of the sample.

At diagnosis, peripheral blood, uninvolved tumor-adjacent lung and tumor were collected and were preserved as a mix of fresh-frozen and FFPE material. For TCR repertoire profiling, the blood samples were analyzed as peripheral blood mononuclear cells. Sample: peripheral blood, taken before any cancer treatment. The receptor was isolated from a woman aged 35 to 70 with stage I lung adenocarcinoma. This sequence uses TRBV7-4 and TRBJ2-2; the D gene is unclear. The sequence in DNA is TGTGCCAGCAGCTTAGTCGTACGGGAGCTGTTTTTT. This encodes CASSLVVRELFF.